These 2 T cell receptor beta chains were all obtained from the same sample, sequenced in a study of response to subunit inactivated influenza vaccine. TCRdb reprocessed the RT-PCR reads with MiXCR, giving one entry per CDR3 protein. The sample lists hundreds of thousands of distinct CDR3 sequences; around 14% were seen once. Sample: PBMCs from blood, taken less than 15 days before vaccination. Source of these receptors: a man aged 45-60 years who received an inactivated influenza vaccine.

V is TRBV7-2 and J is TRBJ1-2; D might be TRBD1 (5 bases). CDR3 length equals 13 residues. Germline values: CDR1 SGHTA, CDR2 FQGNSA. V shed 5 bases and J shed 6 bases, with 13 bases lying between them. The CDR3, as DNA: TGTGCCAGCAGCCGGGGGTACTCCAATGGCTACACCTTC. Protein sequence: CASSRGYSNGYTF. Supplemented by reference TRBV7-2 and TRBJ1-2, the full variable domain reads GAGVSQSPSNKVTEKGKDVELRCDPISGHTALYWYRQSLGQGLEFLIYFQGNSAPDKSGLPSDRFSAERTGGSVSTLTIQRTQQEDSAVYLCASSRGYSNGYTFGSGTRLTVV.

In DNA, the CDR3 is TGTGCCACCAATTTAGGTCCCCTGGGAAAATACGAGCAGTACTTC. It is translated as CATNLGPLGKYEQYF. The rearrangement uses TRBV11-2 and TRBJ2-7, with D unclear. The germline V gene has CDR1 SGHAT and CDR2 FQNNGV. V lost 10 bases and J lost 4, with 23 bases in between. This CDR3 comprises 15 residues. Full variable domain (remainder filled in from reference TRBV11-2 and TRBJ2-7): EAGVAQSPRYKIIEKRQSVAFWCNPISGHATLYWYQQILGQGPKLLIQFQNNGVVDDSQLPKDRFSAERLKGVDSTLKIQPAKLEDSAVYLCATNLGPLGKYEQYFGPGTRLTVT.